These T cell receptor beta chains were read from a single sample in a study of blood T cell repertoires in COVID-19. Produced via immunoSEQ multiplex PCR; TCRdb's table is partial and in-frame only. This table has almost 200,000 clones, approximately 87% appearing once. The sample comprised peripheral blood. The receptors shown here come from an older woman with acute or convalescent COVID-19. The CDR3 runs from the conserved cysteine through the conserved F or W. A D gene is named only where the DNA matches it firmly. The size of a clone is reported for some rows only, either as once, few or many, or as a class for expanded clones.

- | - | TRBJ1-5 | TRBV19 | TGTGCCAGTAGTATCACGGTTAGCAATCAGCCCCAGCATTTT | CASSITVSNQPQHF
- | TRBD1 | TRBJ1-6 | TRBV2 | TGTGCCAGCAGTCTAGGGGGCGGCAATTCACCCCTCCACTTT | CASSLGGGNSPLHF
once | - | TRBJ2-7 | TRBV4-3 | TGCGCCAGCAGCCGCGACAACTCCTACGAGCAGTACTTC | CASSRDNSYEQYF
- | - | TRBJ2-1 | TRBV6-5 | TGTGCCAGCATTAAGGGAGGAACGTTCTTC | CASIKGGTFF
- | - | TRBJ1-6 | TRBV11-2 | TGTGCCAGCAGCTTAGACCGGACACGGAATTCACCCCTCCACTTT | CASSLDRTRNSPLHF
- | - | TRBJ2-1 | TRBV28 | TGTGCCAGCAGTTTCGCGGGGCGGAATGAGCAGTTCTTC | CASSFAGRNEQFF
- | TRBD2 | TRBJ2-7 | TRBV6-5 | TGTGCCAGCAGTTACTCCCGGGGGGCCTACGAGCAGTACTTC | CASSYSRGAYEQYF
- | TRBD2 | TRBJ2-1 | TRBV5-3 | TGTGCCAAAATCGGGGCCCAGGCCACTAGCGGCCAATCTAATGAGCAGTTCTTC | CAKIGAQATSGQSNEQFF
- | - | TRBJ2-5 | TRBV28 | TGTGCCAGCACGGTGAGGGAGACCCAGTACTTC | CASTVRETQYF
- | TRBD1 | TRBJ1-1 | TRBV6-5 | TGTGCCAGCAGTCCACAGGGGATGTCCACTGAAGCTTTCTTT | CASSPQGMSTEAFF